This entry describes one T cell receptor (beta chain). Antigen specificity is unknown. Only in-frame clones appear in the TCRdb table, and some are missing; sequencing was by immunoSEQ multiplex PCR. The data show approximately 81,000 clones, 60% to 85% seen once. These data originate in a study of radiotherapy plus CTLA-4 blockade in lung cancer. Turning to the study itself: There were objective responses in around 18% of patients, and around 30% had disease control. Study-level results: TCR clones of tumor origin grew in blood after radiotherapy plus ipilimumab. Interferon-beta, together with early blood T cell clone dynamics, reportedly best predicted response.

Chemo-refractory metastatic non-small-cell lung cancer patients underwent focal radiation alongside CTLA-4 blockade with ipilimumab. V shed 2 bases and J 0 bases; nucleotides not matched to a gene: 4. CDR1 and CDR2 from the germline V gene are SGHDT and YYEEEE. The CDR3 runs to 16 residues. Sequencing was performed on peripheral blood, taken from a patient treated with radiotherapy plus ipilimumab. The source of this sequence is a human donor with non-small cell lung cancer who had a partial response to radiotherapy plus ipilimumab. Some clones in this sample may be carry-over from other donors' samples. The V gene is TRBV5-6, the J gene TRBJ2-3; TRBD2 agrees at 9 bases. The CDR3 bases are TGTGCCAGCAGCTTTAGAACTAGCGGGAGCACAGATACGCAGTATTTT. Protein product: CASSFRTSGSTDTQYF. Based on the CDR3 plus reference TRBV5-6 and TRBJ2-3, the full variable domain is DAGVTQSPTHLIKTRGQQVTLRCSPKSGHDTVSWYQQALGQGPQFIFQYYEEEERQRGNFPDRFSGHQFPNYSSELNVNALLLGDSALYLCASSFRTSGSTDTQYFGPGTRLTVL.